This is a list of T cell receptor beta chains from one sample in a study of beta chain features in type 1 diabetes. The protocol was immunoSEQ multiplex PCR, while the TCRdb copy is restricted to in-frame clones and leaves out a portion. The table includes hundreds of thousands of clones, roughly 9% detected once. The specimen sequenced was central memory CD4+ T cells from blood. Every receptor here comes from a man aged 25-45 years with type 1 diabetes. Both conserved end residues are part of each CDR3. Fields, in order: D gene, J gene, clone size, V gene, CDR3 DNA, CDR3 protein. A D gene is named only where the DNA matches it firmly. Part of the rows lack a size; the others show once, few, many or a class for expanded clones.

D: TRBD2; J: TRBJ2-1; size: few; V: TRBV15; DNA: TGTGCCACCAGCGGCGGGACTAGCGGGGGTTGGTATGAGCAGTTCTTC; CDR3: CATSGGTSGGWYEQFF
D: -; J: TRBJ1-6; size: few; V: TRBV5-1; DNA: TGCGCCAGCAGCGAACAGGGCGGTAATTCACCCCTCCACTTT; CDR3: CASSEQGGNSPLHF
D: TRBD1; J: TRBJ2-3; size: many; V: TRBV6-8; DNA: TGTGCCAGCAGCGACAGGGACCCAGATACGCAGTATTTT; CDR3: CASSDRDPDTQYF
D: -; J: TRBJ2-7; size: -; V: TRBV6-6; DNA: TGTGCCAGCAGGACGGCCTATTTCGACCCCTACGAGCAGTACTTC; CDR3: CASRTAYFDPYEQYF
D: -; J: TRBJ1-5; size: -; V: TRBV7-2; DNA: TGTGCCAGCAGAAAGGAGGGAAATCAGCCCCAGCATTTT; CDR3: CASRKEGNQPQHF
D: TRBD1; J: TRBJ2-7; size: -; V: TRBV4-3; DNA: TGCGCCAGCAGCCAGGGGACAGGTCAATCCTCCTACGAGCAGTACTTC; CDR3: CASSQGTGQSSYEQYF
D: TRBD1; J: TRBJ2-7; size: -; V: TRBV28; DNA: TGTGCCAGCAGCAAAGGCCGGACAGGTCGGGAGCAGTACTTC; CDR3: CASSKGRTGREQYF
D: -; J: TRBJ2-3; size: -; V: TRBV2; DNA: TGTGCCAGCAGTCTACAAGTTAGCACAGATACGCAGTATTTT; CDR3: CASSLQVSTDTQYF
D: TRBD1; J: TRBJ2-3; size: -; V: TRBV6-6; DNA: TGTGCCAGCAGAAACCCAGGGGGTGGAACAGATACGCAGTATTTT; CDR3: CASRNPGGGTDTQYF
D: TRBD2; J: TRBJ2-5; size: -; V: TRBV5-1; DNA: TGCGCCAGCAGCTTGGCTAGCGGGGGAATCCAAGAGACCCAGTACTTC; CDR3: CASSLASGGIQETQYF
D: -; J: TRBJ2-7; size: few; V: TRBV4-1; DNA: TGCGCCAGCAGCCAGGGAAGTAATAGCCCCGGGGCCTACGAGCAGTACTTC; CDR3: CASSQGSNSPGAYEQYF
D: -; J: TRBJ1-6; size: -; V: TRBV6-6; DNA: TGTGCCAGCAGTTACTCGACGGCACCCCTCCACTTT; CDR3: CASSYSTAPLHF
D: -; J: TRBJ2-7; size: -; V: TRBV7-2; DNA: TGTGCCAGCAGCTCCCAGGGGGGTGCCTACGACGAGCAGTACTTC; CDR3: CASSSQGGAYDEQYF
D: -; J: TRBJ2-3; size: -; V: TRBV2; DNA: TGTGCCAGCAGACAGGGCACAGATACGCAGTATTTT; CDR3: CASRQGTDTQYF
D: TRBD1; J: TRBJ2-3; size: few; V: TRBV5-1; DNA: TGTGCCAGCAGCTTTACAGGGGCAGATACGCAGTATTTT; CDR3: CASSFTGADTQYF
D: -; J: TRBJ1-5; size: few; V: TRBV7-2; DNA: TGTGCCAGCAGCCCCGGTAACACTGTCTCCAATCAGCCCCAGCATTTT; CDR3: CASSPGNTVSNQPQHF
D: -; J: TRBJ2-3; size: -; V: TRBV7-9; DNA: TGTGCCAGCAGCTTACAGGGCCTCGCAGATACGCAGTATTTT; CDR3: CASSLQGLADTQYF
D: -; J: TRBJ2-6; size: -; V: TRBV9; DNA: TGTGCCAGCAGCTTACAGGGATATGGGGCCAACGTCCTGACTTTC; CDR3: CASSLQGYGANVLTF